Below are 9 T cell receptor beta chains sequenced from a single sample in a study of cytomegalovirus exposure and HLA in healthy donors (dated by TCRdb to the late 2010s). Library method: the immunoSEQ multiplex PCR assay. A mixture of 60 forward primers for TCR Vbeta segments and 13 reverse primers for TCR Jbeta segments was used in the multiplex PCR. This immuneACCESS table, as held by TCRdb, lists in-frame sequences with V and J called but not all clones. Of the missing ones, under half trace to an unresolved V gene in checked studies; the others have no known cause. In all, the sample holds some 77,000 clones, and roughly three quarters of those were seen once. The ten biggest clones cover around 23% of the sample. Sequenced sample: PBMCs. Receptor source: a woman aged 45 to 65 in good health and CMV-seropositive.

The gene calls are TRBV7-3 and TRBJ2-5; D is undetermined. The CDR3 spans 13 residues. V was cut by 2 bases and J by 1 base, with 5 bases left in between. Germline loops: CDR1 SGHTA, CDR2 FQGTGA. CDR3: CASSLVSQETQYF. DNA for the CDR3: TGTGCCAGCAGCTTAGTGAGCCAAGAGACCCAGTACTTC. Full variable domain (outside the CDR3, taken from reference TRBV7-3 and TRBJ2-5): GAGVSQTPSNKVTEKGKYVELRCDPISGHTALYWYRQSLGQGPEFLIYFQGTGAADDSGLPNDRFFAVRPEGSVSTLKIQRTERGDSAVYLCASSLVSQETQYFGPGTRLLVL.

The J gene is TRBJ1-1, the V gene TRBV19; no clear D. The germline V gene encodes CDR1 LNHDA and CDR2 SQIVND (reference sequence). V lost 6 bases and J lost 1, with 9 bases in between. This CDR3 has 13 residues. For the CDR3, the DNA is TGTGCCAGTAGGAGGTTAGGGAACACTGAAGCTTTCTTT. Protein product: CASRRLGNTEAFF.

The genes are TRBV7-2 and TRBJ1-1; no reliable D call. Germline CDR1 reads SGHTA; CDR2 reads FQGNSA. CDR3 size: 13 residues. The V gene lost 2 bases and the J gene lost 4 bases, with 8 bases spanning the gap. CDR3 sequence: CASSLSSGTEAFF. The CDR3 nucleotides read TGTGCCAGCAGCTTAAGCTCTGGCACTGAAGCTTTCTTT. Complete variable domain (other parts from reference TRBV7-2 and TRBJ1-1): GAGVSQSPSNKVTEKGKDVELRCDPISGHTALYWYRQSLGQGLEFLIYFQGNSAPDKSGLPSDRFSAERTGGSVSTLTIQRTQQEDSAVYLCASSLSSGTEAFFGQGTRLTVV.

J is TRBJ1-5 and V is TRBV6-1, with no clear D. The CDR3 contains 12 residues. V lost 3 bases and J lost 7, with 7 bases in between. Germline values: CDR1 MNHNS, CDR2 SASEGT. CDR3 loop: CASSELQQPQHF. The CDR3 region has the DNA TGTGCCAGCAGTGAGCTACAGCAGCCCCAGCATTTT.

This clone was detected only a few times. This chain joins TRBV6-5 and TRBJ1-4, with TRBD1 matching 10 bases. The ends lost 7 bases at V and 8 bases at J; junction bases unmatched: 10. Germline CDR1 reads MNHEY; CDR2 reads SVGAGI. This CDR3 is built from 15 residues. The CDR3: CASKRQGAIQEKLFF. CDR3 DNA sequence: TGTGCCAGCAAGCGACAGGGGGCAATTCAAGAAAAACTGTTTTTT.

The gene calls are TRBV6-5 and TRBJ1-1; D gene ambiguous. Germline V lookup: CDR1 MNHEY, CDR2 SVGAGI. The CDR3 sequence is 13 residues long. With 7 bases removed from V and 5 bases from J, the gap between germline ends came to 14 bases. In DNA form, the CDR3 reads TGTGCCAGCACCATGGGCCGAGGGACTGAAGCTTTCTTT. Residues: CASTMGRGTEAFF.

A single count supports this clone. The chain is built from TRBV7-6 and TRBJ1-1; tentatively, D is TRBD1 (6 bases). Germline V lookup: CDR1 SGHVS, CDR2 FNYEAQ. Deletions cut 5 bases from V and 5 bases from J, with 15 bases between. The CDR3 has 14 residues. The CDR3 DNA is TGTGCCAGCAGCGCAGGGGATGAACTAACTGAAGCTTTCTTT. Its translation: CASSAGDELTEAFF.

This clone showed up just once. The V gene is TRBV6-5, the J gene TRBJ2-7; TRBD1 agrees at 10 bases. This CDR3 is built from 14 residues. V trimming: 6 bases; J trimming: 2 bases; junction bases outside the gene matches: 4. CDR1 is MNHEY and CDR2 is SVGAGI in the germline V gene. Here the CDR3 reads CASRAGQGTYEQYF. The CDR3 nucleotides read TGTGCCAGCAGAGCGGGACAGGGGACCTACGAGCAGTACTTC.

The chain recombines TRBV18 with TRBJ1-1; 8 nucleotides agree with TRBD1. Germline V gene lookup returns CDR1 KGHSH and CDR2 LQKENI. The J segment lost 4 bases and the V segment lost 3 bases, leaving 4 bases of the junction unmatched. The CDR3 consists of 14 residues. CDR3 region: CASSPRGQGTEAFF. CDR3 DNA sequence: TGTGCCAGCTCACCGCGTGGACAGGGCACTGAAGCTTTCTTT.